This TCR beta chain was recorded in a study of blood T cell repertoires in COVID-19. Original methodology: Nucleated cell counts were estimated from reference gene primer amplification. Generated by immunoSEQ multiplex PCR, the TCRdb table keeps only in-frame clones and is missing some. V and J calls and clone size are copied from that table; D and trimming were computed from the DNA. The table has approximately 170,000 clones, 85% seen once. The sample consisted of peripheral blood. The TCR originated in a woman of 80 years or more with COVID-19, enrolled during active disease.

This CDR3 reads CASSERGGDTQYF. CDR3 sequence (DNA): TGTGCCAGCAGCGAAAGGGGAGGAGATACGCAGTATTTT. The genes are TRBV7-3 and TRBJ2-3; D might be TRBD2 (6 bases). The CDR3 has 13 residues. CDR1 and CDR2 from the germline V gene are SGHTA and FQGTGA. V lost 5 bases and J 5 bases, leaving 11 bases between the germline ends.